A selection of T cell receptor beta chains follows, all from one sample in a study of shared clonotypes between healthy human individuals. Method: immunoSEQ multiplex PCR; TCRdb's copy keeps in-frame clones and lacks some. The sample has about 450,000 clones, roughly 83% seen once. Sequencing was done on a sample of PBMCs. The receptors here all came from a middle-aged woman in good health. Some clones in this sample may be carry-over from other donors' samples. Each CDR3 is given with its conserved first and last residue. Fields, in order: D gene, V gene, J gene, clone size, CDR3 protein, CDR3 DNA. A D gene is named only where the DNA matches it firmly. Some rows have no size entry. The others give once, few or many, or a class for an expanded clone.

D: -; V: TRBV4-1; J: TRBJ2-1; size: few; CDR3: CASSQPRLVRSYNEQFF; DNA: TGCGCCAGCAGCCAGCCCCGACTAGTTCGCTCCTACAATGAGCAGTTCTTC
D: TRBD2; V: TRBV25-1; J: TRBJ2-7; size: -; CDR3: CASSESWTREEQYF; DNA: TGTGCCAGCAGTGAATCCTGGACTAGGGAAGAGCAGTACTTC
D: -; V: TRBV18; J: TRBJ1-4; size: once; CDR3: CASSTGGGEEKLFF; DNA: TGTGCCAGCTCAACCGGCGGGGGGGAAGAAAAACTGTTTTTT
D: -; V: TRBV2; J: TRBJ2-3; size: once; CDR3: CASSEVSRTDTQYF; DNA: TGTGCCAGCAGTGAAGTAAGCCGCACAGATACGCAGTATTTT
D: -; V: TRBV30; J: TRBJ2-5; size: -; CDR3: CAWSPTTRETQYF; DNA: TGTGCCTGGAGTCCAACAACTAGAGAGACCCAGTACTTC
D: TRBD1; V: TRBV9; J: TRBJ2-7; size: -; CDR3: CASSVGQGDSYEQYF; DNA: TGTGCCAGCAGCGTAGGACAGGGGGATTCCTACGAGCAGTACTTC
D: TRBD1; V: TRBV19; J: TRBJ2-1; size: -; CDR3: CASSTRTGEVNEQFF; DNA: TGTGCCAGTAGTACGAGGACAGGGGAGGTCAATGAGCAGTTCTTC
D: TRBD1; V: TRBV5-1; J: TRBJ1-5; size: -; CDR3: CASSASGGPDQPQHF; DNA: TGCGCCAGCAGCGCCTCAGGGGGCCCGGATCAGCCCCAGCATTTT
D: -; V: TRBV28; J: TRBJ1-4; size: -; CDR3: CASSPPGGLNEKLFF; DNA: TGTGCCAGCAGTCCACCCGGGGGGCTTAATGAAAAACTGTTTTTT
D: -; V: TRBV28; J: TRBJ1-2; size: -; CDR3: CASSLLRGDHYGYTF; DNA: TGTGCCAGCAGTTTATTAAGAGGGGATCACTATGGCTACACCTTC
D: TRBD1; V: TRBV7-2; J: TRBJ2-7; size: once; CDR3: CASSTDRTNSYEQYF; DNA: TGTGCCAGCAGCACGGACAGGACGAACTCCTACGAGCAGTACTTC
D: TRBD1; V: TRBV7-8; J: TRBJ1-1; size: many; CDR3: CASSSRFGQGGNTEAFF; DNA: TGTGCCAGCAGCTCTAGATTCGGACAGGGAGGAAACACTGAAGCTTTCTTT
D: TRBD1; V: TRBV7-7; J: TRBJ2-2; size: -; CDR3: CASSRDRGIGGELFF; DNA: TGTGCCAGCAGCCGAGACAGGGGGATTGGCGGGGAGCTGTTTTTT
D: TRBD1; V: TRBV29-1; J: TRBJ2-4; size: -; CDR3: CSVQGADIQYF; DNA: TGCAGCGTCCAGGGGGCAGACATTCAGTACTTC
D: -; V: TRBV11-3; J: TRBJ2-5; size: once; CDR3: CASSSAGETQYF; DNA: TGTGCCAGCAGCTCGGCTGGAGAGACCCAGTACTTC
D: -; V: TRBV7-6; J: TRBJ2-5; size: once; CDR3: CASSLGSAQETQYF; DNA: TGTGCCAGCAGCTTAGGCTCAGCGCAAGAGACCCAGTACTTC
D: -; V: TRBV6-6; J: TRBJ2-1; size: -; CDR3: CASTDSYGEQFF; DNA: TGTGCCAGCACCGACTCGTATGGGGAGCAGTTCTTC
D: -; V: TRBV7-3; J: TRBJ2-2; size: few; CDR3: CASSPGSRTGELFF; DNA: TGTGCCAGCAGCCCAGGGAGTCGGACCGGGGAGCTGTTTTTT
D: -; V: TRBV15; J: TRBJ1-5; size: once; CDR3: CATSRGLIQGVRPQHF; DNA: TGTGCCACCAGCAGAGGCCTCATACAAGGTGTCAGGCCCCAGCATTTT
D: -; V: TRBV28; J: TRBJ2-7; size: -; CDR3: CASSTPRGSPYEQYF; DNA: TGTGCCAGCAGCACGCCTAGGGGGTCACCCTACGAGCAGTACTTC
D: -; V: TRBV7-3; J: TRBJ2-1; size: -; CDR3: CASSLISASRHNEQFF; DNA: TGTGCCAGCAGCTTAATTTCGGCTAGTCGCCACAATGAGCAGTTCTTC
D: -; V: TRBV19; J: TRBJ1-2; size: -; CDR3: CASRTSDNYGYTF; DNA: TGTGCCAGTCGGACATCTGATAACTATGGCTACACCTTC
D: TRBD2; V: TRBV7-9; J: TRBJ2-2; size: -; CDR3: CASSLAVASGPTGELFF; DNA: TGTGCCAGCAGCTTAGCGGTGGCTAGCGGGCCCACCGGGGAGCTGTTTTTT
D: -; V: TRBV27; J: TRBJ1-2; size: -; CDR3: CASSLRPGNYGYTF; DNA: TGTGCCAGCAGTTTAAGACCGGGAAACTATGGCTACACCTTC
D: -; V: TRBV19; J: TRBJ2-1; size: few; CDR3: CASSIARWSEQFF; DNA: TGTGCCAGTAGTATAGCCAGGTGGAGTGAGCAGTTCTTC
D: TRBD2; V: TRBV19; J: TRBJ2-1; size: -; CDR3: CASSIGGGSSYNEQFF; DNA: TGTGCCAGTAGTATAGGAGGCGGGAGCTCCTACAATGAGCAGTTCTTC
D: -; V: TRBV5-1; J: TRBJ2-3; size: -; CDR3: CASSLGATSTDTQYF; DNA: TGCGCCAGCAGCTTGGGGGCGACTAGCACAGATACGCAGTATTTT
D: TRBD1; V: TRBV5-1; J: TRBJ2-1; size: -; CDR3: CASSLVWTDRWDEQFF; DNA: TGCGCCAGCAGCTTGGTTTGGACGGACAGGTGGGATGAGCAGTTCTTC
D: TRBD2; V: TRBV5-1; J: TRBJ2-2; size: -; CDR3: CASSQEGGSTGELFF; DNA: TGCGCCAGCAGCCAGGAGGGAGGGAGCACCGGGGAGCTGTTTTTT
D: -; V: TRBV27; J: TRBJ2-3; size: -; CDR3: CASSARTDTQYF; DNA: TGTGCCAGCAGCGCTAGAACAGATACGCAGTATTTT
D: -; V: TRBV4-3; J: TRBJ1-5; size: -; CDR3: CASSQEPRGQPQHF; DNA: TGCGCCAGCAGCCAAGAGCCCCGGGGACAGCCCCAGCATTTT
D: -; V: TRBV5-1; J: TRBJ2-5; size: -; CDR3: CASSLGAVQETQYF; DNA: TGCGCCAGCAGCTTGGGGGCAGTTCAAGAGACCCAGTACTTC
D: -; V: TRBV27; J: TRBJ2-3; size: -; CDR3: CASRVILGGDTQYF; DNA: TGTGCCAGCCGTGTTATCTTAGGGGGAGATACGCAGTATTTT
D: -; V: TRBV18; J: TRBJ1-2; size: -; CDR3: CASSPPSSDRRDGYTF; DNA: TGTGCCAGCTCACCACCGTCCTCAGATCGGAGAGATGGCTACACCTTC
D: TRBD2; V: TRBV7-2; J: TRBJ2-2; size: once; CDR3: CASSKPTSGGNTGELFF; DNA: TGTGCCAGCAGCAAACCGACTAGCGGGGGGAACACCGGGGAGCTGTTTTTT
D: TRBD2; V: TRBV4-2; J: TRBJ2-3; size: -; CDR3: CASSQPPGTSGTDTQYF; DNA: TGTGCCAGCAGCCAACCTCCCGGGACTAGCGGCACAGATACGCAGTATTTT
D: TRBD2; V: TRBV5-4; J: TRBJ2-5; size: -; CDR3: CASSLGVGGSSQETQYF; DNA: TGTGCCAGCAGCCTCGGCGTCGGCGGGAGTAGTCAAGAGACCCAGTACTTC
D: -; V: TRBV18; J: TRBJ2-7; size: -; CDR3: CASSPPNGPPYEQYF; DNA: TGTGCCAGCTCACCACCTAACGGGCCACCCTACGAGCAGTACTTC
D: TRBD2; V: TRBV5-6; J: TRBJ2-7; size: -; CDR3: CASSTAGGAIYEQYF; DNA: TGTGCCAGCAGTACGGCGGGGGGCGCAATATACGAGCAGTACTTC